This passage covers 8 T cell receptor beta chains from one sample sequenced in a study of patients and donors after allogeneic stem cell transplantation. TCRdb called the RT-PCR reads again in MiXCR, with one record for every CDR3 protein. Of roughly 880,000 distinct CDR3 sequences listed, under 20% are singletons. Input material: blood, either unsorted or a sorted T cell fraction (not recorded which). Receptors originate from a human donor who was either an allogeneic HSCT recipient or a stem cell or donor lymphocyte infusion donor (not recorded which). It is not recorded whose cells these are; they may come from a transplant donor.

This clonotype came up once. The chain employs TRBV20-1 and TRBJ2-3, with 8 bases fitting TRBD2. This CDR3 comprises 14 residues. Germline CDR1 and CDR2: DFQATT and SNEGSKA (reference sequence). Trimming at V came to 2 bases and at J to 9 bases, leaving 10 bases not matched to a gene. This CDR3 reads CSARSGGAQATQYF. CDR3 bases: TGCAGTGCTAGATCCGGGGGGGCACAGGCAACGCAGTATTTT.

There are many counts of this clonotype. The chain joins TRBV11-2 to TRBJ2-1; TRBD2 might be the D (6 bases). The V end was cut by 2 bases, the J end by 0 bases, with 11 bases between. CDR1 SGHAT and CDR2 FQNNGV come from the germline V gene. The CDR3 is 16 residues long. CDR3 residues: CASSLKLTSSYNEQFF. CDR3 sequence (DNA): TGTGCCAGCAGCTTAAAGCTGACTAGCTCCTACAATGAGCAGTTCTTC.

The J gene is TRBJ1-4, the V gene TRBV29-1; D might be TRBD1 (5 bases). Trimming stripped 7 bases from V and 0 bases from J, with 9 bases between. The CDR3 runs 13 residues. Germline loops: CDR1 SQVTM, CDR2 ANQGSEA. The CDR3 region is CSGLQATNEKLFF. Here the CDR3 DNA reads TGCAGCGGTCTACAGGCAACTAATGAAAAACTGTTTTTT.

V and J are TRBV5-1 and TRBJ1-1; D unresolved. From germline, CDR1 is SGHRS and CDR2 YFSETQ. The CDR3 is 15 amino acids. V shed 0 bases and J shed 0 bases, with 9 bases lying between them. CDR3 DNA: TGCGCCAGCAGCTTGGCGGCCTTAATGAACACTGAAGCTTTCTTT. Protein product: CASSLAALMNTEAFF.

Many counts were recorded for this clonotype. V gene TRBV29-1 combines with J gene TRBJ2-1, with 11 bases identical to TRBD2. CDR3 length equals 16 residues. Trimming cost V 1 base and J 4 bases; bases outside gene matches: 6. CDR1 is SQVTM and CDR2 is ANQGSEA in the germline V gene. The CDR3: CSVEAQGTSGYNEQFF. The CDR3 coding sequence is TGCAGCGTTGAAGCCCAAGGGACTAGCGGTTACAATGAGCAGTTCTTC.

This clonotype turned up a few times. The V and J genes are TRBV20-1 and TRBJ1-1; no definite D call. Germline-derived CDR1 and CDR2 are DFQATT and SNEGSKA (reference sequence). The CDR3 consists of 12 residues. Between the trimmed V and J ends, which lost 4 bases and 1 base, there was a span of 7 bases. Here the CDR3 DNA reads TGCAGTGCTAAGACACCGAACACTGAAGCTTTCTTT. Protein product: CSAKTPNTEAFF.

The chain couples TRBV29-1 to TRBJ2-1; a weak D match, TRBD2 (5 bases). V was pared by 8 bases and J by 7 bases, with 18 bases between. Germline CDR1 SQVTM, CDR2 ANQGSEA. The CDR3 runs 13 residues. CDR3 DNA sequence: TGCAGCCTTTCTCGGGGTGGTTCGAATGAGCAGTTCTTC. This codes for CSLSRGGSNEQFF.

This chain connects TRBV5-1 to TRBJ2-6; D call uncertain. CDR1 SGHRS and CDR2 YFSETQ come from the germline V gene. CDR3 size: 17 residues. V was pared by 0 bases and J by 4 bases, with 14 bases between. DNA for the CDR3: TGCGCCAGCAGCTTGGACAGTCCCCGAGAGGGGGCCAACGTCCTGACTTTC. This sequence encodes CASSLDSPREGANVLTF.